The clone carrying this T cell receptor (beta chain) was seen ten or more times. MiXCR was run by TCRdb on the RACE reads, yielding one entry per CDR3 protein. This table has 300,000 to 400,000 distinct CDR3 sequences, roughly 4.6% appearing once. This record belongs to a study of human T cells and chemical hapten exposure. Time point: pre-sensitization, week 0. The treatment denotes: therapeutic diphenylcyclopropenone sensitization with weekly scalp DPC. Donors were 18 to 70-year-old alopecia patients suitable for DPC. Total RNA was extracted from unfractionated whole blood. V dropped 4 bases and J dropped 11; count of bases not matched to a gene: 7. Germline values: CDR1 MDHEN, CDR2 SYDVKM. The CDR3 totals 12 residues.

Sequenced material: whole blood, taken in connection with sensitization to the hapten diphenylcyclopropenone (DPC). The sequence was collected from a woman between 45 and 60 years old with alopecia areata. Some clones in this sample may be carry-over from other donors' samples. V usage is TRBV28 and J usage is TRBJ1-1, with 7 bases fitting TRBD1. CDR3 coding DNA: TGTGCCAGCAGTTCATACAGGGGCTCCGCTTTCTTT. This codes for CASSSYRGSAFF.